Below are 32 T cell receptor beta chains sequenced from a single sample in a study of T cells in Graves' hyperthyroidism and ophthalmopathy. TCR beta CDR3 regions were amplified from RNA transcripts. In the first-round RT-PCR of the TCR CDR3, the HTBI primer set was used. Each CDR3 protein gets one entry after TCRdb re-called the multiplex PCR reads with MiXCR. The table records some 350,000 distinct CDR3 sequences, 20% to 30% of them present only once. Material: blood. The receptors derive from a man aged 45-65 years with Graves' hyperthyroidism.

The chain recombines TRBV7-9 with TRBJ2-5, with D unresolved. Germline V gene lookup returns CDR1 SEHNR and CDR2 FQNEAQ (reference sequence). There are 15 residues in the CDR3. Trimming removed 5 bases from V and 0 bases from J, with 13 bases in between. This chain's CDR3 is CASSERRLHQETQYF. CDR3 DNA: TGTGCCAGCAGCGAAAGAAGACTCCACCAAGAGACCCAGTACTTC.

This chain uses TRBV5-6 with TRBJ2-5; TRBD2 matches at 11 bases. Germline CDR1 reads SGHDT; CDR2 reads YYEEEE. J gave up 0 bases and V 3 bases, and 4 bases lay outside the gene matches. CDR3 size: 16 residues. The DNA for the CDR3 is TGTGCCAGCAGCTCCCTGACTAGCGGGGACCAAGAGACCCAGTACTTC. Translation: CASSSLTSGDQETQYF. The whole variable domain, filled in from reference TRBV5-6 and TRBJ2-5, reads DAGVTQSPTHLIKTRGQQVTLRCSPKSGHDTVSWYQQALGQGPQFIFQYYEEEERQRGNFPDRFSGHQFPNYSSELNVNALLLGDSALYLCASSSLTSGDQETQYFGPGTRLLVL.

This clonotype was picked up a small number of times. The CDR3 sequence: CASSSYQGRARSHEQFF. CDR3 in DNA: TGTGCCAGCAGTTCCTATCAGGGAAGGGCTAGGTCCCATGAGCAGTTCTTC. The chain links TRBV27 to TRBJ2-1; perhaps TRBD1 as D (5 bases). Germline V lookup: CDR1 MNHEY, CDR2 SMNVEV (reference sequence). The length of the CDR3 is 17 residues. V shed 4 bases and J shed 8 bases, with 24 bases lying between them.

The chain combines TRBV6-2 or TRBV6-3 with TRBJ1-5; the D is unclear. The CDR3 sequence is 14 residues long. V lost 10 bases and J 4 bases, leaving 17 bases between the germline ends. Germline assignment: CDR1 MNHEY and CDR2 SVGEGT. The CDR3 here is CATLDPPGNQPQHF. The CDR3 DNA follows: TGTGCCACCCTAGACCCACCTGGAAATCAGCCCCAGCATTTT.

The V call is TRBV10-3, the J call TRBJ1-2; 8 positions match TRBD1. V shed 2 bases, J shed 7 bases, and the junction held 3 bases outside the gene matches. The CDR3 spans 13 residues. Germline CDR1 ENHRY, CDR2 SYGVKD. This CDR3 is CAISEDRGLGYTF. Written as DNA, the CDR3 is TGTGCCATCAGTGAGGACAGGGGACTTGGCTACACCTTC.

This chain joins TRBV29-1 and TRBJ2-7, with no clear D. V was cut by 4 bases and J by 3 bases, with 7 bases left in between. CDR1 and CDR2 from the germline V gene are SQVTM and ANQGSEA. The CDR3 loop spans 11 amino acids. The CDR3 is CSVVSGYEQYF. CDR3 coding DNA: TGCAGCGTTGTATCAGGCTACGAGCAGTACTTC.

This clonotype has ten or more counts. The chain is built from TRBV7-2 and TRBJ2-3; TRBD2 matches at 9 bases. The CDR3 is 17 amino acids. CDR1 is SGHTA, CDR2 FQGNSA, per germline. V lost 1 base and J lost 5; bases outside the gene matches: 10. The CDR3 bases are TGTGCCAGCAGCTTAGGGATTAGCGGGAGTCCGGGAGATACGCAGTATTTT. It encodes CASSLGISGSPGDTQYF.

This chain uses TRBV7-3 with TRBJ2-3; the D is unclear. Germline CDR1 SGHTA, CDR2 FQGTGA. This CDR3 is 14 amino acids long. V dropped 1 base and J dropped 5 bases, with 10 bases sitting between them. The CDR3 protein is CASSLSGPGDTQYF. The CDR3 coding sequence is TGTGCCAGCAGCTTAAGTGGCCCGGGAGATACGCAGTATTTT.

This clonotype was counted between two and nine times. The chain couples TRBV7-2 to TRBJ2-3; TRBD1 is a possible D gene (5 bases). Germline CDR1 SGHTA, CDR2 FQGNSA. V lost 2 bases to trimming and J lost 0 bases, with 9 bases between them. The CDR3 length is 15 residues. CDR3 residues: CASSLRGQSTDTQYF. DNA for the CDR3: TGTGCCAGCAGCTTAAGGGGCCAAAGCACAGATACGCAGTATTTT.

This clonotype came up many times. This chain links TRBV27 with TRBJ2-3; no clear D. The CDR3 covers 15 residues. In germline, CDR1 is MNHEY, CDR2 SMNVEV (reference sequence). Trimming left V 5 bases short and J 2 bases short, with 14 bases between. The chain's CDR3 is CASSPPDGVTDTQYF. The CDR3 nucleotides are TGTGCCAGCAGTCCACCGGACGGAGTCACAGATACGCAGTATTTT.

The gene calls are TRBV7-2 and TRBJ2-2; possible D gene TRBD1, 6 bases. The V and J ends lost 5 bases and 3 bases respectively, with 19 bases between them. The CDR3 runs 17 residues. The germline gives CDR1 SGHTA, CDR2 FQGNSA. The chain's CDR3 is CASSHRSGQRDTGELFF. The CDR3 bases are TGTGCCAGCAGCCACCGATCGGGACAACGGGACACCGGGGAGCTGTTTTTT.

This clonotype was found many times. The chain joins TRBV11-2 to TRBJ2-3, with D perhaps matching TRBD1 (5 bases). V was cut by 0 bases and J by 2 bases, with 12 bases left in between. The CDR3 loop spans 16 amino acids. The V gene's germline CDR1 is SGHAT and CDR2 FQNNGV. The CDR3 nucleotides are TGTGCCAGCAGCTTAGATCTAGGGGTTGTCACAGATACGCAGTATTTT. Its protein product is CASSLDLGVVTDTQYF.

This clonotype was detected many times. The chain couples TRBV11-1 to TRBJ2-1; the match to TRBD1 covers 7 bases. CDR1 SGHAT and CDR2 FQDESV come from the germline V gene (reference sequence). Trimming took 6 bases from V and 9 from J; bases not matched to a gene: 8. This CDR3 contains 13 residues. CDR3 coding DNA: TGTGCCAGCAGGGGGACAGCCTCGGGTGAGCAGTTCTTC. Translation gives CASRGTASGEQFF.

This sequence joins TRBV7-9 and TRBJ1-1, with a weak D call TRBD1 (5 bases). Trimming shortened V by 5 bases and J by 4 bases, and 14 bases separated the two germline ends. In germline, CDR1 is SEHNR, CDR2 FQNEAQ (reference sequence). The CDR3 has 14 amino acids. The CDR3 DNA follows: TGTGCCAGCAGCACCGCGGGTGGGGGCACTGAAGCTTTCTTT. Translated, it gives CASSTAGGGTEAFF.

This clonotype showed up just once. This rearrangement joins TRBV12-3 or TRBV12-4 to TRBJ2-6; D remains ambiguous. V was shortened by 8 bases and J by 2 bases, with 13 bases between the two germline ends. The CDR3 is 15 residues long. The CDR3 sequence: CASRAAGAGANVLTF. The CDR3 bases are TGTGCCAGCCGGGCTGCCGGCGCTGGGGCCAACGTCCTGACTTTC.

A remark on this clonotype: Being one base from a much bigger clone, this may be a read error. The V and J genes are TRBV11-3 and TRBJ2-5, with a weak D call TRBD1 (5 bases). Germline CDR1 is SGHNT and CDR2 is YENEEA. CDR3 length equals 15 residues. This chain's CDR3 is CASSLFPGSQETLYF. CDR3 DNA sequence: TGTGCCAGCAGCTTATTTCCAGGGTCCCAAGAGACCCTGTACTTC.

This clonotype has only a few counts. The DNA of the CDR3 is TGTGCCAGCAGTTACCGGGGCCGGTCTTGGGGCACAGATACGCAGTATTTT. It codes for CASSYRGRSWGTDTQYF. This sequence joins TRBV6-5 and TRBJ2-3, with D perhaps matching TRBD1 or TRBD2 (5 bases each). V was trimmed by 2 bases and J by 1 base, leaving 16 bases between them. This CDR3 contains 17 residues. The germline CDR1 and CDR2 sequences are MNHEY and SVGAGI.

This rearrangement joins TRBV12-3 or TRBV12-4 to TRBJ1-6; D call uncertain. The CDR3 is 15 amino acids. The V and J ends lost 7 bases and 7 bases respectively, with 17 bases between them. CDR3 region: CASTMARPTNSPLHF. The CDR3 DNA is TGTGCCAGCACTATGGCACGCCCCACAAATTCACCCCTCCACTTT.

In regard to this clonotype: One end of the junction does not line up with germline, which may come from a read error. The chain employs TRBV7-3 and TRBJ2-5; weak D call: TRBD2 (6 bases). This CDR3 has 15 amino acids. Germline V lookup: CDR1 SGHTA, CDR2 FQGTGA. CDR3 sequence reads: CASSQAGQFISAQYF. CDR3 in DNA: TGCGCCAGCAGCCAAGCGGGTCAATTCATCTCGGCCCAGTACTTC.

This clonotype was observed a few times. CDR3: CRKAGAGNEQFF. In DNA, the CDR3 is TGCCGCAAAGCGGGAGCGGGCAATGAGCAGTTCTTC. This chain joins TRBV29-1 and TRBJ2-1; TRBD2 agrees at 8 bases. Germline V gene data show CDR1 as SQVTM and CDR2 as ANQGSEA. This CDR3 comprises 12 residues.

The genes are TRBV12-3 or TRBV12-4 and TRBJ1-3; no clear D. CDR3 length: 16 amino acids. The ends were cut back, 3 bases at V and 2 bases at J, with 14 bases in the middle. The CDR3 DNA reads TGTGCCAGCAGTTTTAAGAGCGGCCCGACTGGAAACACCATATATTTT. It specifies CASSFKSGPTGNTIYF.

This clonotype has a count of ten or more. The chain is built from TRBV12-3 or TRBV12-4 and TRBJ2-1; 8 nucleotides line up with TRBD2. The CDR3 totals 15 residues. Germline trimming cut 5 bases from V and 0 bases from J; bases unmatched to any gene: 3. The CDR3 nucleotides read TGTGCCAGCAGTGTTAGCGGGACCTCCTACAATGAGCAGTTCTTC. It encodes CASSVSGTSYNEQFF.

This chain links TRBV27 with TRBJ2-3; TRBD2 matches at 10 bases. Germline V gene data show CDR1 as MNHEY and CDR2 as SMNVEV (reference sequence). The CDR3 runs 17 residues. J was trimmed by 3 bases and V by 4 bases; bases with no gene match: 10. The CDR3 DNA is TGTGCCAGCAGTTCCAGACTAGCGGGTACGATGACAGATACGCAGTATTTT. It is translated as CASSSRLAGTMTDTQYF.

This clonotype was observed many times. The chain joins TRBV2 to TRBJ1-1; 7 nucleotides align to TRBD1. CDR3 size: 12 residues. V trimming: 6 bases; J trimming: 9 bases; junction bases outside the gene matches: 7. Germline V gene data show CDR1 as SNHLY and CDR2 as FYNNEI. The CDR3 loop is CASSGTVGKAFF. CDR3 bases: TGTGCCAGCAGCGGGACAGTGGGCAAAGCTTTCTTT.

This clonotype was counted only a few times. V gene TRBV5-1 combines with J gene TRBJ1-1, with D possibly being TRBD1 (6 bases). The CDR3 has 15 residues. Germline V lookup: CDR1 SGHRS, CDR2 YFSETQ. The V end lost 1 base, the J end lost 0 bases, and 10 bases lay between the germline ends. The CDR3 spells CASSLLQGMNTEAFF. The CDR3 region has the DNA TGCGCCAGCAGCTTGTTACAGGGCATGAACACTGAAGCTTTCTTT.

The chain uses TRBV20-1 and TRBJ1-5, with a tentative D call TRBD1 (6 bases). Germline V CDR1 and CDR2: DFQATT, SNEGSKA (reference sequence). The CDR3 extends over 15 amino acids. Deletions cut 1 base from V and 2 bases from J, with 12 bases between. CDR3 protein: CSARVGPGGNQPQHF. The CDR3 DNA reads TGCAGTGCTAGAGTTGGTCCAGGGGGCAATCAGCCCCAGCATTTT.

This clonotype was picked up a small number of times. The chain uses TRBV11-3 and TRBJ2-3; maybe TRBD2 (6 bases). Germline assignment: CDR1 SGHNT and CDR2 YENEEA. The CDR3 runs to 16 residues. V lost 5 bases, J lost 2 bases, and 17 bases lay in between. The CDR3 loop is CASSPGERVDTDTQYF. The CDR3 nucleotides read TGTGCCAGCAGCCCCGGAGAGCGGGTAGACACAGATACGCAGTATTTT.

This clonotype has just a few counts. The chain carries TRBV7-2 and TRBJ1-2; D not certain. Germline V gene data show CDR1 as SGHTA and CDR2 as FQGNSA. Trimming shortened V by 3 bases and J by 7 bases, and 12 bases separated the two germline ends. CDR3 length: 13 amino acids. CDR3 nucleotides: TGTGCCAGCAGCTTTCTAACTCAAAGTGGCTACACCTTC. Its translation is CASSFLTQSGYTF.

The rearrangement uses TRBV19 and TRBJ2-7, with D uncertain. There are 11 residues in the CDR3. V gave up 6 bases and J gave up 6 bases, with 9 bases separating them. Germline CDR1 is LNHDA and CDR2 is SQIVND (reference sequence). CDR3 DNA: TGTGCCAGTAGCCTGCATTCCGAGCAGTACTTC. Its protein is CASSLHSEQYF.

This clonotype was seen many times. The chain joins TRBV7-3 to TRBJ2-1; 9 bases are shared with TRBD2. With 5 bases clipped from V and 2 bases from J, the junction kept 7 bases outside the gene matches. Germline CDR1 SGHTA, CDR2 FQGTGA. The CDR3 length is 16 residues. The CDR3 sequence is CASSQRAGGPYNEQFF. CDR3 DNA sequence: TGTGCCAGCAGCCAAAGGGCGGGAGGGCCCTACAATGAGCAGTTCTTC.

This clonotype was detected many times. The V gene is TRBV28, the J gene TRBJ2-5; the D gene is possibly TRBD2 (6 bases). In germline, CDR1 is MDHEN, CDR2 SYDVKM. The ends were cut back, 5 bases at V and 7 bases at J, with 11 bases in the middle. The CDR3 is 12 residues long. As DNA, the CDR3 is TGTGCCAGCAGTCGACTAGGGGCGACCCAGTACTTC. As protein: CASSRLGATQYF.

In this sample, this clonotype turned up many times. The V and J genes are TRBV7-2 and TRBJ2-5; possible D gene TRBD2, 5 bases. The length of the CDR3 is 15 residues. Looked up from germline, CDR1 is SGHTA and CDR2 is FQGNSA. V was shortened by 3 bases and J by 5 bases, with 16 bases between the two germline ends. The CDR3 region is CASSFISDPGETQYF. CDR3 nucleotides: TGTGCCAGCAGCTTTATCTCGGACCCGGGGGAGACCCAGTACTTC.